The T cell receptor beta chain under discussion was sequenced for a study of T cell changes during pregnancy in multiple sclerosis. The germline V gene has CDR1 SGHKS and CDR2 YYEKEE (reference sequence). The CDR3 consists of 15 residues. V was trimmed by 4 bases and J by 2 bases, leaving 13 bases between them. Method: immunoSEQ multiplex PCR; TCRdb's copy keeps in-frame clones and lacks some. Of tens of thousands of clones listed, roughly 92% were seen once; the top ten hold roughly 1.5%. Sequences were derived from peripheral blood, sampled in the second trimester of pregnancy. The genes are TRBV5-5 and TRBJ1-5; D not certain. The sequence was obtained from a female donor with multiple sclerosis, enrolled in a pregnancy study. The CDR3 reads CASSQTITGNQPQHF. CDR3 coding DNA: TGTGCCAGCAGCCAAACCATAACAGGCAATCAGCCCCAGCATTTT.